This record looks at one T cell receptor (beta chain) sequence and its context. The source of the sample is a study of blood T cell repertoires in COVID-19. Whole-study context: Sample material is recorded as cDNA or gDNA derived from T cells, B-cell-depleted T cells, or PBMCs.

Method: immunoSEQ multiplex PCR; TCRdb's copy keeps in-frame clones and lacks some. Altogether roughly 200,000 clones are present, 88% being singletons, with the ten largest covering 1.5% to 2%. The CDR3 length is 14 residues. Germline lookup yields CDR1 ENHRY and CDR2 SYGVKD. With 8 bases removed from V and 6 bases from J, the gap between germline ends came to 19 bases. The chain combines TRBV10-3 with TRBJ1-1, with D unclear. Sequencing was done on a sample of peripheral blood. This receptor was taken from a man between 18 and 29 years old with active or convalescent COVID-19. The CDR3 reads CAISREEMDSEAFF. The CDR3 nucleotides read TGTGCCATCTCGAGGGAGGAGATGGACTCTGAAGCTTTCTTT.